Following are 25 T cell receptor beta chains from one sample sequenced in a study of post-analysis software for immune sequencing data. Their target antigens are unknown. Whole-study findings and limits: Five TRBV segments, TRBV5-6, TRBV5-1 and TRBV20-1 among them, were found more frequent in patients than controls.

Built from TCR beta cDNA, the libraries had unique molecular identifiers in them. TCRdb ran MiXCR on the PCR reads and lists one entry per CDR3 protein. The data contain about 620,000 distinct CDR3 sequences, around 44% of them seen just once; the ten biggest clones take up roughly 1.8%. Sequencing used blood. These TCRs come from a girl under 18 with multiple sclerosis.

This clonotype has more than one count but fewer than ten. The chain couples TRBV10-3 to TRBJ2-3; D may correspond to TRBD1 or TRBD2 (7 bases each). The CDR3 totals 15 residues. The V end was cut by 10 bases, the J end by 3 bases, with 20 bases between. The germline V gene encodes CDR1 ENHRY and CDR2 SYGVKD. CDR3 sequence reads: CATQGGAVVTDTQYF. The CDR3 DNA reads as TGTGCCACTCAGGGGGGGGCCGTCGTAACAGATACGCAGTATTTT.

The sample holds one count of this clonotype. The CDR3 DNA follows: TGCGCCAGCAGCCAAGATGGGAACTACGAGCAGTACTTC. Translating gives CASSQDGNYEQYF. V gene TRBV4-3 combines with J gene TRBJ2-5, with no clear D. The DNA end is a closer match to TRBJ2-7, so the J assignment may be wrong. The CDR3 length is 13 residues. Germline V gene sequence: CDR1 LGHNA, CDR2 YSLEER.

This rearrangement joins TRBV3-1 to TRBJ2-3; 7 nucleotides agree with TRBD2. There are 16 residues in the CDR3. With 4 bases clipped from V and 6 bases from J, the junction kept 13 bases outside the gene matches. Germline V lookup: CDR1 LGHDT, CDR2 YNNKEL (reference sequence). The CDR3 DNA is TGTGCCAGCAGCCTGGCGGGGGATTCAGTATACGATACGCAGTATTTT. Translated, it gives CASSLAGDSVYDTQYF.

The rearrangement joins TRBV7-7 to TRBJ1-2; D is undetermined. The CDR3 is 17 amino acids. From germline, CDR1 is SSHAT and CDR2 FNYEAQ (reference sequence). V was shortened by 3 bases and J by 2 bases, with 19 bases between the two germline ends. The CDR3 reads CASSFFRRFGQNYGYTF. The CDR3, as DNA: TGTGCCAGCAGCTTCTTTCGTCGGTTCGGGCAGAACTATGGCTACACCTTC.

The chain recombines TRBV12-3 or TRBV12-4 with TRBJ2-5, with 16 nucleotides matching TRBD2. The CDR3 runs 17 residues. Trimming removed 5 bases from V and 4 bases from J; junction bases left unmatched: 7. CDR3 in amino acids: CASSGTSGRALGETQYF. The CDR3, as DNA: TGTGCCAGCAGTGGGACTAGCGGGAGGGCGTTGGGAGAGACCCAGTACTTC.

This clonotype occurred a few times. The chain couples TRBV6-6 to TRBJ1-2, with D possibly being TRBD1 (6 bases). Trimming pared 0 bases from V and 1 base from J, leaving 12 bases between. Looked up from germline, CDR1 is MNHNY and CDR2 is SVGAGI (reference sequence). This CDR3 is built from 16 residues. CDR3 nucleotide sequence: TGTGCCAGCAGTTACTCGTGGGGGGCGGTTAACTATGGCTACACCTTC. Its protein is CASSYSWGAVNYGYTF.

The genes are TRBV5-1 and TRBJ2-6; 7 bases line up with TRBD1. The CDR3 length is 16 residues. V trimming: 3 bases; J trimming: 0 bases; junction bases outside the gene matches: 3. Per the germline V gene, CDR1 is SGHRS and CDR2 is YFSETQ. CDR3 DNA: TGCGCCAGCAGCTCGGGACAGATCTCTGGGGCCAACGTCCTGACTTTC. This encodes CASSSGQISGANVLTF.

The CDR3 DNA reads as TGCGCCAGCAGCCGCGGGAGGGGGGCTGAAGCTTTCTTT. Translated: CASSRGRGAEAFF. V and J are TRBV4-1 and TRBJ1-1; tentatively, D is TRBD1 (6 bases). Between the trimmed V and J ends, which lost 4 bases and 6 bases, there was a span of 12 bases. The germline V gene has CDR1 MGHRA and CDR2 YSYEKL. The CDR3 spans 13 residues.

The CDR3, as DNA: TGTGCCAGCAGCTCGACAGGGAAATACTCACCCCTCCACTTT. It encodes CASSSTGKYSPLHF. The V and J genes are TRBV7-6 and TRBJ1-6; 7 nucleotides line up with TRBD1. The germline V gene has CDR1 SGHVS and CDR2 FNYEAQ. The CDR3 extends over 14 amino acids. The V and J ends lost 4 bases and 10 bases, in that order; junction bases with no gene match: 7.

CDR3 in DNA: TGTGCCAGCAGCCGGACCTCGGGACTCCGGGCCTACGAGCAGTACTTC. Its protein product is CASSRTSGLRAYEQYF. V gene TRBV5-5 combines with J gene TRBJ2-7, with D possibly matching TRBD2 (6 bases). The germline V gene has CDR1 SGHKS and CDR2 YYEKEE (reference sequence). Trimming shortened V by 4 bases and J by 2 bases, and 19 bases separated the two germline ends. This CDR3 is built from 16 residues.

CDR3 amino acids: CASSFRRGRLNYGYTF. As DNA, the CDR3 is TGTGCCAGCAGTTTCCGCAGGGGGCGACTAAACTATGGCTACACCTTC. V is TRBV12-3 or TRBV12-4 and J is TRBJ1-2, with 8 bases that match TRBD1. Trimming removed 3 bases from V and 2 bases from J; junction bases left unmatched: 8. This CDR3 has 16 residues.

The chain links TRBV12-3 or TRBV12-4 to TRBJ1-1; D remains ambiguous. The CDR3 runs 14 residues. With 2 bases removed from V and 4 bases from J, the gap between germline ends came to 11 bases. The CDR3, as DNA: TGTGCCAGCAGTTTAAGTTTCGGTGGCACTGAAGCTTTCTTT. It codes for CASSLSFGGTEAFF.

The rearrangement links TRBV4-1 to TRBJ1-5; D gene unclear. This CDR3 region has 16 residues. The V and J ends lost 5 bases and 4 bases respectively, with 18 bases between them. Per germline, CDR1 MGHRA and CDR2 YSYEKL. DNA for the CDR3: TGCGCCAGCAGCTCGCGCGAAAGGCAGCCTAATCAGCCCCAGCATTTT. Translating it yields CASSSRERQPNQPQHF.

Concerning this clonotype: The junction differs from germline at one of its ends, possibly a read error. The chain combines TRBV20-1 with TRBJ2-3; 8 bases map to TRBD2. Looked up from germline, CDR1 is DFQATT and CDR2 is SNEGSKA (reference sequence). The CDR3 length is 16 residues. The CDR3 DNA is TGCAGTGCCAGAGGGGTTAAGCGGGGGATCACAGATACGCAGTATTTT. It specifies CSARGVKRGITDTQYF.

This chain joins TRBV28 and TRBJ1-2; 7 bases map to TRBD1. The junction had 7 bases not matched to a gene; V was cut back by 4 bases and J by 2 bases. The CDR3 is 15 amino acids. Germline V gene lookup returns CDR1 MDHEN and CDR2 SYDVKM. The CDR3 loop reads CASSSNPGQNYGYTF. The CDR3 DNA sequence: TGTGCCAGCAGTTCCAACCCGGGACAGAACTATGGCTACACCTTC.

This clonotype was recorded once. The chain has TRBV12-3 or TRBV12-4 and TRBJ2-4, with no clear D. The ends were cut back, 1 base at V and 3 bases at J, with 16 bases in the middle. The CDR3 is made up of 17 amino acids. Here the CDR3 DNA reads TGTGCCAGCAGTTTAGATTGGTTCGACAAATACAAAAACATTCAGTACTTC. Amino acids: CASSLDWFDKYKNIQYF.

The CDR3 bases are TGTGCCAGCAGGCCTCCTCTCGCCGGCTACACCTTC. It codes for CASRPPLAGYTF. This sequence joins TRBV6-1 and TRBJ1-2; no clear D gene. The V and J ends lost 6 bases and 8 bases respectively, with 13 bases between them. CDR3 length: 12 residues. The germline CDR1 and CDR2 sequences are MNHNS and SASEGT.

The chain recombines TRBV6-5 with TRBJ2-4, with 10 bases fitting TRBD1. The tail of the sequence fits TRBJ2-7 better, so the J call may be wrong. The CDR3 sequence is 15 residues long. Germline V gene lookup returns CDR1 MNHEY and CDR2 SVGAGI. CDR3: CASSRTGTGDREQYF. Written as DNA, the CDR3 is TGTGCCAGCAGTAGAACCGGGACAGGGGATCGCGAGCAGTACTTC.

The chain couples TRBV7-8 to TRBJ2-1, with 11 bases matching TRBD2. Germline V CDR1 and CDR2: SGHVS, FQNEAQ. CDR3 length: 19 amino acids. Trimming cost V 2 bases and J 8 bases; bases outside gene matches: 17. The CDR3, as DNA: TGTGCCAGCAGCTTATATGGTAGCGGGAGGGCGTGGGGTCTCGATGAGCAGTTCTTC. It translates to CASSLYGSGRAWGLDEQFF.

V is TRBV7-9 and J is TRBJ2-7, with 10 bases matching TRBD2. V gave up 7 bases and J gave up 6 bases; unmatched junction bases: 6. The CDR3 is made up of 13 amino acids. Germline V lookup: CDR1 SEHNR, CDR2 FQNEAQ (reference sequence). Here the CDR3 DNA reads TGTGCCAGCATGACTCTAGCGGGAGTCGAGCAGTACTTC. Protein product: CASMTLAGVEQYF.

V gene TRBV6-1 combines with J gene TRBJ1-5, with no clear D. The V and J ends lost 3 bases and 4 bases respectively, with 10 bases between them. This CDR3 contains 14 residues. Germline V gives CDR1 MNHNS, CDR2 SASEGT. The CDR3 DNA reads TGTGCCAGCAGTGAGAACGCCGGTAATCAGCCCCAGCATTTT. Translation gives CASSENAGNQPQHF.

Only a few counts were recorded for this clonotype. The CDR3 loop reads CAISAASGREYEQYF. In DNA form, the CDR3 reads TGTGCCATCAGTGCGGCTAGCGGGAGGGAATACGAGCAGTACTTC. This chain links TRBV10-3 with TRBJ2-7, with TRBD2 matching over 12 bases. V lost 4 bases, J lost 4 bases, and 5 bases stayed unmatched. CDR1 is ENHRY and CDR2 is SYGVKD in the germline V gene. This CDR3 comprises 15 residues.

V gene TRBV15 combines with J gene TRBJ1-2; the match to TRBD1 covers 7 bases. CDR3 length: 14 amino acids. CDR1 is LNHNV and CDR2 is YYDKDF in the germline V gene (reference sequence). The ends lost 9 bases at V and 5 bases at J; junction bases unmatched: 12. The CDR3 sequence: CATTETGALYGYTF. CDR3 in DNA: TGTGCCACAACAGAAACAGGGGCATTATATGGCTACACCTTC. Based on the CDR3 plus reference TRBV15 and TRBJ1-2, the full variable domain is DAMVIQNPRYQVTQFGKPVTLSCSQTLNHNVMYWYQQKSSQAPKLLFHYYDKDFNNEADTPDNFQSRRPNTSFCFLDIRSPGLGDTAMYLCATTETGALYGYTFGSGTRLTVV.

This rearrangement joins TRBV3-1 to TRBJ2-7, with 10 bases that match TRBD2. The trim removed 7 bases at V and 0 bases at J, leaving 3 bases unmatched. The germline V gene encodes CDR1 LGHDT and CDR2 YNNKEL (reference sequence). The CDR3 length is 14 residues. This chain's CDR3 is CASTLAGSSYEQYF. Here the CDR3 DNA reads TGTGCCAGCACACTAGCGGGGAGCTCCTACGAGCAGTACTTC.

This clonotype was detected only a few times. V usage is TRBV5-5 and J usage is TRBJ2-1, with 8 bases aligning to TRBD1. Germline-derived CDR1 and CDR2 are SGHKS and YYEKEE (reference sequence). The CDR3 loop spans 15 amino acids. Losses at the gene ends were 4 bases for V and 9 bases for J; bases not matched to a gene: 12. The CDR3 protein is CASSDSRTGSGEQFF. The CDR3 bases are TGTGCCAGCAGCGACTCCCGGACAGGGAGTGGTGAGCAGTTCTTC.